Each of the 29 T cell receptor beta chains below was sequenced from the same sample in a study of cytotoxic CD8 clonotypes in ibrutinib-treated CLL. Only in-frame clones appear in the TCRdb table, and some are missing; sequencing was by immunoSEQ multiplex PCR. The sample comprises some 200,000 clones, over 60% of which are singletons, and roughly 13% rests with the top ten. The source material was PBMCs, sampled after 24 months of ibrutinib treatment. The origin of the receptors is a human donor with chronic lymphocytic leukemia.

This chain joins TRBV2 and TRBJ2-7; 9 bases are a match to TRBD2. The germline CDR1 and CDR2 sequences are SNHLY and FYNNEI. The CDR3 is 15 amino acids. The junction had 4 bases not matched to a gene; V was cut back by 2 bases and J by 2 bases. The CDR3 here is CASSEKAGGPYEQYF. Written as DNA, the CDR3 is TGTGCCAGCAGTGAAAAAGCGGGAGGCCCCTACGAGCAGTACTTC.

The V and J genes are TRBV11-2 and TRBJ2-7, with D hard to call. The CDR3 is made up of 14 amino acids. CDR1 is SGHAT, CDR2 FQNNGV, per germline. V lost 2 bases and J lost 4, with 12 bases in between. The chain's CDR3 is CASSLNGEVYEQYF. The CDR3 DNA reads as TGTGCCAGCAGCTTAAATGGGGAAGTTTACGAGCAGTACTTC.

A few counts support this clone. V usage is TRBV7-2 and J usage is TRBJ2-1; TRBD1 matches 7 bases. The V gene end was trimmed by 1 base and the J gene end by 7 bases; junction bases not matched to a gene: 10. Germline V lookup: CDR1 SGHTA, CDR2 FQGNSA. The CDR3 is 16 residues long. This CDR3 is CASSLEGASRRNEQFF. The CDR3 nucleotides read TGTGCCAGCAGCTTAGAGGGGGCTAGTCGGAGGAATGAGCAGTTCTTC.

The chain couples TRBV18 to TRBJ2-3; D perhaps matches TRBD2 (5 bases). Germline CDR1 KGHSH, CDR2 LQKENI. The CDR3 runs to 17 residues. Trimming pared 3 bases from V and 0 bases from J, leaving 16 bases between. CDR3 sequence (DNA): TGTGCCAGCTCACCCGCAGTTTTAGCGTCTAGCACAGATACGCAGTATTTT. It yields the protein CASSPAVLASSTDTQYF.

The chain couples TRBV4-1 to TRBJ2-6, with a possible D match to TRBD2 (6 bases). This CDR3 is built from 16 residues. V lost 4 bases, J lost 0 bases, and 10 bases lay in between. Per germline, CDR1 MGHRA and CDR2 YSYEKL. The CDR3 DNA sequence: TGCGCCAGCAGCCCCGCGGGGTCCTCTGGGGCCAACGTCCTGACTTTC. Protein sequence: CASSPAGSSGANVLTF.

This clone was counted between two and nine times. The chain employs TRBV7-8 and TRBJ2-7; possible D gene TRBD1, 5 bases. Trimming pared 4 bases from V and 5 bases from J, leaving 18 bases between. The CDR3 is 15 amino acids. Per germline, CDR1 SGHVS and CDR2 FQNEAQ. CDR3 in DNA: TGTGCCAGCAGCTCGCCGCACATACAGGTCAACGAGCAGTACTTC. This encodes CASSSPHIQVNEQYF.

This rearrangement joins TRBV2 to TRBJ2-3, with 7 bases that match TRBD1. Germline CDR1 SNHLY, CDR2 FYNNEI. J lost 0 bases, V lost 8 bases, and 5 bases had no gene match. This CDR3 has 14 residues. The CDR3 DNA reads as TGTGCCAGCCCCCGGACAGGTAGCACAGATACGCAGTATTTT. Translation: CASPRTGSTDTQYF.

V and J are TRBV5-1 and TRBJ1-3; weak D call: TRBD1 (6 bases). CDR1 and CDR2 (germline): SGHRS, YFSETQ. CDR3 length equals 15 residues. V lost 4 bases and J 0 bases, leaving 11 bases between the germline ends. CDR3 DNA sequence: TGCGCCAGCAGCAGGACAGTGAACTCTGGAAACACCATATATTTT. Translation: CASSRTVNSGNTIYF.

The rearrangement uses TRBV2 and TRBJ1-4; unclear D gene. The germline gives CDR1 SNHLY, CDR2 FYNNEI. The CDR3 is 13 residues long. The V end lost 4 bases, the J end lost 6 bases, and 9 bases lay between the germline ends. CDR3 region: CASSVRIDEKLFF. CDR3 bases: TGTGCCAGCAGTGTAAGGATAGATGAAAAACTGTTTTTT.

The V call is TRBV5-1, the J call TRBJ2-1, with 9 nucleotides matching TRBD2. The J segment lost 4 bases and the V segment lost 6 bases, leaving 5 bases of the junction unmatched. The CDR3 sequence is 14 residues long. Germline V gives CDR1 SGHRS, CDR2 YFSETQ. The CDR3 region has the DNA TGCGCCAGCACGAAAGCGGGAGGTTACAATGAGCAGTTCTTC. This gives the protein CASTKAGGYNEQFF.

J is TRBJ1-1 and V is TRBV9, with D uncertain. Germline V gene lookup returns CDR1 SGDLS and CDR2 YYNGEE. Between the trimmed V and J ends, which lost 1 base and 2 bases, there was a span of 9 bases. The CDR3 contains 14 residues. The CDR3 sequence: CASSVTSGNTEAFF. In DNA form, the CDR3 reads TGTGCCAGCAGCGTAACCAGTGGAAACACTGAAGCTTTCTTT.

The V gene is TRBV4-2, the J gene TRBJ2-3, with 9 positions matching TRBD1. Germline trimming cut 2 bases from V and 6 bases from J; bases unmatched to any gene: 15. Per germline, CDR1 LGHNA and CDR2 YNFKEQ. This CDR3 is 18 amino acids long. The DNA of the CDR3 is TGTGCCAGCAGCCAAAGCGCCCCGGGACAGGGTTTTCGGGATACGCAGTATTTT. Protein product: CASSQSAPGQGFRDTQYF.

The sample holds a few counts of this clone. Distinct nucleotide sequences in the sample also encode this CDR3. The chain uses TRBV2 and TRBJ1-2; D is unresolved. The CDR3 is 13 residues long. Trimming cost V 6 bases and J 2 bases, with 10 bases left between them. The germline V gene encodes CDR1 SNHLY and CDR2 FYNNEI. The CDR3 spells CASSGRTNYGYTF. As DNA, the CDR3 is TGTGCCAGCAGCGGACGGACGAACTATGGCTACACCTTC.

This chain uses TRBV5-1 with TRBJ1-1; D is undetermined. Trimming shortened V by 1 base and J by 5 bases, and 15 bases separated the two germline ends. Germline lookup yields CDR1 SGHRS and CDR2 YFSETQ. This CDR3 is 15 amino acids long. CDR3 DNA: TGCGCCAGCAGCTTGACCCGGGTGTCTTCGACTGAAGCTTTCTTT. Protein: CASSLTRVSSTEAFF.

This clone was counted a few times. The chain employs TRBV27 and TRBJ2-1, with D possibly matching TRBD2 (6 bases). Germline V gene lookup returns CDR1 MNHEY and CDR2 SMNVEV (reference sequence). The CDR3 covers 14 residues. The V end was cut by 5 bases, the J end by 5 bases, with 13 bases between. CDR3 sequence: CASSQGLDNNEQFF. The DNA for the CDR3 is TGTGCCAGCAGTCAGGGACTGGATAACAATGAGCAGTTCTTC.

In its sample, this clone was seen once. This chain links TRBV27 with TRBJ1-1; D perhaps matches TRBD1 (6 bases). Trimming cost V 6 bases and J 7 bases, with 18 bases left between them. The CDR3 spans 14 residues. Germline CDR1 and CDR2: MNHEY and SMNVEV (reference sequence). The CDR3 coding sequence is TGTGCCAGCAGGACTGTACAGGGCAGGGTTGAAGCTTTCTTT. It translates to CASRTVQGRVEAFF.

The chain uses TRBV7-2 and TRBJ1-2; D is possibly TRBD1 (5 bases). The CDR3 totals 14 residues. Germline values: CDR1 SGHTA, CDR2 FQGNSA. The V end was cut by 1 base, the J end by 7 bases, with 13 bases between. The CDR3 DNA reads as TGTGCCAGCAGCTTAGATCGAATGGGGGGTGGCTACACCTTC. It codes for CASSLDRMGGGYTF.

The chain employs TRBV28 and TRBJ2-7; D possibly corresponds to TRBD2 (6 bases). The CDR3 loop spans 15 amino acids. The germline CDR1 and CDR2 sequences are MDHEN and SYDVKM. Trimming cost V 8 bases and J 3 bases, with 20 bases left between them. The CDR3 bases are TGTGCCAGCCACGGAATGGGGGGTGTGGACTACGAGCAGTACTTC. Translated, it gives CASHGMGGVDYEQYF.

The rearrangement links TRBV7-9 to TRBJ2-7; D remains unclear. The CDR3 totals 12 residues. Germline assignment: CDR1 SEHNR and CDR2 FQNEAQ (reference sequence). Trimming pared 1 base from V and 5 bases from J, leaving 6 bases between. CDR3 in amino acids: CASSLVFDEQYF. The CDR3, as DNA: TGTGCCAGCAGCTTAGTGTTCGACGAGCAGTACTTC. Together with reference TRBV7-9 and TRBJ2-7, the CDR3 gives the full variable domain: DTGVSQNPRHKITKRGQNVTFRCDPISEHNRLYWYRQTLGQGPEFLTYFQNEAQLEKSRLLSDRFSAERPKGSFSTLEIQRTEQGDSAMYLCASSLVFDEQYFGPGTRLTVT.

This clone came up a few times. The genes are TRBV4-3 and TRBJ2-2; D is perhaps TRBD2 (5 bases). Trimming removed 1 base from V and 2 bases from J, with 5 bases in between. This CDR3 spans 14 amino acids. Looked up from germline, CDR1 is LGHNA and CDR2 is YSLEER. CDR3 sequence (DNA): TGCGCCAGCAGCCAAGGACTAAACACCGGGGAGCTGTTTTTT. It codes for CASSQGLNTGELFF.

The rearrangement links TRBV6-5 to TRBJ2-7, with 8 bases aligning to TRBD1. The junction had 2 bases not matched to a gene; V was cut back by 7 bases and J by 3 bases. Per germline, CDR1 MNHEY and CDR2 SVGAGI. The CDR3 is 12 residues long. CDR3 sequence reads: CASTGQGYEQYF. The CDR3, as DNA: TGTGCCAGCACTGGACAGGGCTACGAGCAGTACTTC.

The gene calls are TRBV20-1 and TRBJ1-1; no firm D call. V was cut by 6 bases and J by 13 bases, with 15 bases left in between. Germline CDR1 is DFQATT and CDR2 is SNEGSKA (reference sequence). The CDR3 has 10 residues. CDR3 coding DNA: TGCAGTGCAAGTGCGCAGTACGATTTCTTT. Residues: CSASAQYDFF.

The chain joins TRBV7-2 to TRBJ2-3; D is unresolved. Germline assignment: CDR1 SGHTA and CDR2 FQGNSA. This CDR3 has 13 amino acids. V was pared by 5 bases and J by 5 bases, with 11 bases between. The CDR3 sequence is CASSPFRGDTQYF. The CDR3 nucleotides read TGTGCCAGCAGCCCCTTCCGCGGAGATACGCAGTATTTT.

The gene calls are TRBV5-6 and TRBJ2-1, with D possibly matching TRBD1 (5 bases). The CDR3 consists of 13 residues. CDR1 SGHDT and CDR2 YYEEEE come from the germline V gene. V was clipped by 4 bases and J by 5 bases, with 10 bases between them. The CDR3 coding sequence is TGTGCCAGCAGCCGCCCCAGGGACAATGAGCAGTTCTTC. It encodes CASSRPRDNEQFF.

The V call is TRBV6-5, the J call TRBJ1-5; 7 positions agree with TRBD1. CDR1 and CDR2 (germline): MNHEY, SVGAGI. The CDR3 sequence is 15 residues long. Germline trimming cut 7 bases from V and 0 bases from J; bases unmatched to any gene: 6. CDR3 sequence: CASKHRGNSNQPQHF. The CDR3 coding sequence is TGTGCCAGCAAACACAGGGGCAATAGCAATCAGCCCCAGCATTTT.

This clone was seen only a few times. The V call is TRBV27, the J call TRBJ2-5; 8 positions agree with TRBD2. With V trimmed by 4 bases and J by 4 bases, 5 bases remained unmatched. The germline V gene has CDR1 MNHEY and CDR2 SMNVEV (reference sequence). This CDR3 has 14 amino acids. The CDR3 protein is CASSYRTSPETQYF. For the CDR3, the DNA is TGTGCCAGCAGTTACCGGACTAGCCCAGAGACCCAGTACTTC.

Worth noting for this clone: One end of the junction varies from germline; a read error may be responsible. The chain combines TRBV7-2 with TRBJ2-3, with D tentatively TRBD2 (5 bases). The germline V gene has CDR1 SGHTA and CDR2 FQGNSA. The CDR3 extends over 11 amino acids. This CDR3 is CASSLADTQYF. CDR3 sequence (DNA): TGTGCCAGCAGCCTAGCTGATACGCAGTATTTT. The whole variable domain, filled in from reference TRBV7-2 and TRBJ2-3, reads GAGVSQSPSNKVTEKGKDVELRCDPISGHTALYWYRQSLGQGLEFLIYFQGNSAPDKSGLPSDRFSAERTGGSVSTLTIQRTQQEDSAVYLCASSLADTQYFGPGTRLTVL.

J is TRBJ2-7 and V is TRBV4-1; D is perhaps TRBD1 or TRBD2 (5 bases each). CDR1 is MGHRA and CDR2 is YSYEKL in the germline V gene. The CDR3 consists of 18 residues. Trimming took off 2 bases at V and 3 bases at J, with 23 bases between the two ends. CDR3 sequence: CASSQKSAVGGANYEQYF. The CDR3 coding sequence is TGCGCCAGCAGCCAAAAGTCAGCGGTTGGGGGAGCGAACTACGAGCAGTACTTC.

This chain links TRBV6-6 with TRBJ2-7; 9 bases agree with TRBD1. V lost 6 bases, J lost 7 bases, and 10 bases stayed unmatched. CDR1 MNHNY and CDR2 SVGAGI come from the germline V gene (reference sequence). The CDR3 consists of 14 residues. In DNA, the CDR3 is TGTGCCAGCAGAGGGACAGGGAGTTTCGGAGAGCAGTACTTC. It encodes CASRGTGSFGEQYF.